This T cell receptor (beta chain) was retrieved from a study of T cells in Graves' hyperthyroidism and ophthalmopathy (dated by TCRdb to 2018 to 2020). About the study as a whole: A discovery cohort of roughly 100 patients, 43 with Graves' ophthalmopathy and approximately 57 with stable Graves' hyperthyroidism, was used to find distinguishing TCR V-J signatures. After sampling, hyperthyroidism patients received methimazole starting at 30 mg daily, and ophthalmopathy patients received high-dose intravenous methylprednisolone. In addition, the study compared T-cell repertoires in thyroid tissue and in blood from several Graves' hyperthyroidism patients. The paper describes TCR Vbeta CDR3 sequencing of 130 to 150 peripheral blood samples, made up of 40 to 45 ophthalmopathy patients, around 78 hyperthyroidism patients and 17 progressor patients. The approximately 90 discovery patients were divided at random into training and test sets in a 7:3 ratio. Whether ophthalmopathy could be predicted prospectively was tested in an independent validation cohort made up of 18 to 20 hyperthyroidism patients plus 17 patients who later progressed to ophthalmopathy.

Stable Graves' hyperthyroidism was defined as no progression to ophthalmopathy during 18 months of follow-up. Hyperthyroidism patients were newly diagnosed, had a disease duration of under 2 months, and were aged 18 to 65 years. Patients with uncontrolled infections, other autoimmune diseases, pregnancy or lactation were excluded. Diagnoses relied on clinical symptoms, serum thyroxine and TRAb, thyroid ultrasound and orbital computed tomography. Trizol reagent was used to extract total RNA, and RNA quality was then checked on an Agilent 2100 Bioanalyzer. General findings and caveats noted by the study authors: In validation, the model predicted progression to ophthalmopathy a median of about 6.5 months before onset, with approximately 68% sensitivity and more than 72% specificity. No statistical method was used to fix the sample size in advance, and group allocation was not hidden from the investigators. In cross-validation, a model built on a 13 V-J signature told ophthalmopathy apart from stable hyperthyroidism with under 90% sensitivity and roughly 83% specificity, and in testing the same model reached 80%/75%. Blood samples also contained most of the expanded thyroid clonotypes (frequency above 0.001), which suggests that blood repertoires may reflect thyroid immune responses.

Concerning this clonotype: This clone's antigen is unknown. One base away there is no much larger clone; base qualities are not given.

TCR beta CDR3 regions were amplified from RNA transcripts. A first-round RT-PCR of the TCR CDR3 used the HTBI primer set with the Qiagen OneStep RT-PCR kit. A second multiplex PCR round built the libraries, followed by size selection and purification. Sequencing of the libraries was done on an Illumina HiSeq2000 using paired-end 100 bp reads. Concerning the study's data processing: Raw data were processed with SOAPnuke, discarding reads with adapters, uncalled bases, mean Phred below 15, or no exact constant-primer or identifier match. High-quality paired reads were merged with COPE v1.2.5, and unique nucleotide sequences were defined as clonotypes. Clonotypes were aligned to IMGT TRBV, TRBD and TRBJ reference segments using MiTCR v1.1. Only V-J combinations with frequency above 0.0001, covering roughly 99% of repertoires, were analysed. A TCS score was defined as the ratio of F50 (clonal expansion) to E x V (chaos), with BLOSUM62-based TCRdist applied between CDR3 peptides within each V-J. Welch's t-statistics and random forest reduced 450 to 600 V-J features to about 13, which were used in a naive Bayes classifier (R e1071). Thyroid-blood repertoire similarity was quantified with the Morisita-Horn index. TCRdb ran its own pipeline on the public reads, namely fastp trimming at Q25 and MiXCR clone calling, and kept in-frame beta chains. When rows share a CDR3 protein, they turn into one entry using the most common DNA and genes. Here the V and J calls rest on TCRdb's processing, not on the authors' analysis. Here the sample has roughly 570,000 distinct CDR3 sequences; 35% to 55% occur a single time. Around 7.7% of the sample belongs to the ten largest clones.

CDR1 and CDR2, looked up from the germline V gene, are SNHLY and FYNNEI. Taken from cysteine to phenylalanine, the CDR3 has 14 residues. This entry keeps only the CDR3 DNA: 42 bases, framed from base 1. V is cut by 4 bases and J by 13 bases, and the space between the germline ends is 17 bases. The material sequenced was peripheral blood or thyroid tissue (not recorded which). The TCR was taken from a woman aged 18 to 35 with Graves' hyperthyroidism. This chain joins TRBV2 to TRBJ1-6; D gene: possibly TRBD1, on 5 matching bases. The CDR3 reads as follows: CASSATSGGSPLHF. The DNA sequence is TGTGCCAGCAGTGCGACTAGCGGGGGATCCCCCCTCCACTTT.